Listed here is a single T cell receptor beta chain. The authors' processing: Scientists estimated how many nucleated cells there were by amplifying reference gene primers. Produced via immunoSEQ multiplex PCR; TCRdb's table is partial and in-frame only. V and J calls and clone size follow that table, whereas D and trimming were derived from the DNA. The sample consists of fewer than 300,000 clones, 70% to 90% of them appearing once. The data are from a study of blood T cell repertoires in COVID-19. For the study at large: From T cells, B-cell-depleted T cells, or PBMCs came the material, which was cDNA or gDNA.

Trimming shortened V by 3 bases and J by 6 bases, and 10 bases separated the two germline ends. This CDR3 contains 13 residues. Germline loops: CDR1 SGHTA, CDR2 FQGTGA. This receptor was obtained from a woman between 25 and 40 years old with acute or convalescent COVID-19. The J gene is TRBJ2-3, the V gene TRBV7-3, with a possible D match to TRBD1 (5 bases). Sequenced sample: peripheral blood. The CDR3 loop is CASSFRVGDTQYF. The CDR3 nucleotides are TGTGCCAGCAGCTTCAGGGTAGGCGATACGCAGTATTTT.